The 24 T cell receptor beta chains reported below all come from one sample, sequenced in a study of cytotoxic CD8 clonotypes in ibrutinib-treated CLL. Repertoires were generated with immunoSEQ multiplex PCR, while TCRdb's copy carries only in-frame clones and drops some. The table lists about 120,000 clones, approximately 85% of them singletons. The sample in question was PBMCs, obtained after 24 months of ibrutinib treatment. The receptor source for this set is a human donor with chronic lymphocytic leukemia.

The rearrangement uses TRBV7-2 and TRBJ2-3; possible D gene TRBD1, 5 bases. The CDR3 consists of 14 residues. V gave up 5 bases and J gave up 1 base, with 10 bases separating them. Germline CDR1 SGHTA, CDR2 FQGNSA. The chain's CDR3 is CASSPQTGTDTQYF. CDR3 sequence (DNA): TGTGCCAGCAGCCCCCAGACAGGCACAGATACGCAGTATTTT.

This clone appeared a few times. In DNA, the CDR3 is TGCGCCAGCAGTATCTACAGGGAGCAACAGCCCCAGCATTTT. Its protein is CASSIYREQQPQHF. This sequence joins TRBV5-1 and TRBJ1-5; D may be TRBD1 (6 bases). This CDR3 spans 14 amino acids. Germline V gene lookup returns CDR1 SGHRS and CDR2 YFSETQ. Trimming took off 5 bases at V and 7 bases at J, with 16 bases between the two ends.

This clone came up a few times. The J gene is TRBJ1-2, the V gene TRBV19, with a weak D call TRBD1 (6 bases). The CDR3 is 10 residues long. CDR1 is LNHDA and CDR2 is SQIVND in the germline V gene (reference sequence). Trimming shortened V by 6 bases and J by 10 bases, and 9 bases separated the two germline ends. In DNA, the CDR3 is TGTGCCAGTAGAGACAGGACCTACACCTTC. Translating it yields CASRDRTYTF.

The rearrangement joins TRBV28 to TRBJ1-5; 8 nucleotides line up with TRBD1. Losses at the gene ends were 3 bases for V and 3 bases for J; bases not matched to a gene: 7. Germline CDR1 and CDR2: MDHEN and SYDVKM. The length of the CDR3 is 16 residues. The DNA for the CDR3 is TGTGCCAGCAGTTTCCTCGGACAGGGTTCCAATCAGCCCCAGCATTTT. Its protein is CASSFLGQGSNQPQHF. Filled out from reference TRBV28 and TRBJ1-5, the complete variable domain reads DVKVTQSSRYLVKRTGEKVFLECVQDMDHENMFWYRQDPGLGLRLIYFSYDVKMKEKGDIPEGYSVSREKKERFSLILESASTNQTSMYLCASSFLGQGSNQPQHFGDGTRLSIL.

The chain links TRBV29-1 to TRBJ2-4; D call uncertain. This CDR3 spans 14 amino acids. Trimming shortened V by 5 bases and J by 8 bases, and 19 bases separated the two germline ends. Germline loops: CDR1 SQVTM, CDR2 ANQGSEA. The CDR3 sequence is CSVTLPMGMDIQYF. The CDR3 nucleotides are TGCAGCGTTACACTTCCCATGGGCATGGACATTCAGTACTTC.

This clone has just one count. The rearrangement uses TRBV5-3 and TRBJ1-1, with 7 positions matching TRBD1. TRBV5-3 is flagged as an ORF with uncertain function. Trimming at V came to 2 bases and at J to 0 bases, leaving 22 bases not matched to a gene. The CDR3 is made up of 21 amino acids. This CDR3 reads CARSFNSLPTKTGSMNTEAFF. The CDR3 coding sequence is TGTGCCAGAAGCTTTAACAGTCTACCCACCAAGACAGGGTCTATGAACACTGAAGCTTTCTTT.

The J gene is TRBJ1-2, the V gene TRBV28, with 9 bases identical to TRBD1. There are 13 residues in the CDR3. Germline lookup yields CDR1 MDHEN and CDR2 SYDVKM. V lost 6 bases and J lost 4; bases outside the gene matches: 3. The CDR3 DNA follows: TGTGCCAGCAGCGGACAGGGGCGCTATGGCTACACCTTC. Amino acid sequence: CASSGQGRYGYTF.

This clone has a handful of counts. CDR3 DNA: TGTGCCAGCATGGTTGATCGGAATAGTTACAATGAGCAGTTCTTC. It specifies CASMVDRNSYNEQFF. V is TRBV11-3 and J is TRBJ2-1; D ambiguous. This CDR3 is 15 amino acids long. Looked up from germline, CDR1 is SGHNT and CDR2 is YENEEA. Trimming took 7 bases from V and 4 from J, leaving 17 bases between them.

The CDR3 loop reads CASSFQPDQETQYF. CDR3 DNA sequence: TGTGCCAGCAGTTTTCAGCCAGACCAAGAGACCCAGTACTTC. The gene calls are TRBV27 and TRBJ2-5; D not resolved. Trimming pared 3 bases from V and 0 bases from J, leaving 8 bases between. This CDR3 has 14 amino acids. CDR1 and CDR2 from the germline V gene are MNHEY and SMNVEV (reference sequence).

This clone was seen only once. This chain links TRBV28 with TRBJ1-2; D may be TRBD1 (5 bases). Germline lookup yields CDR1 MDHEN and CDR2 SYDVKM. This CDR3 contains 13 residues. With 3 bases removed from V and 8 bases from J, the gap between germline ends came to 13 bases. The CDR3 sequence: CASSLGTLGGYTF. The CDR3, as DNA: TGTGCCAGCAGTTTGGGGACCCTGGGGGGCTACACCTTC.

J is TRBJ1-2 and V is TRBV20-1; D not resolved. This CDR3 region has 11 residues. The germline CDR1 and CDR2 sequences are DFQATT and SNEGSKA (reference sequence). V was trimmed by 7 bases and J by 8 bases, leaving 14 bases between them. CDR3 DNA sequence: TGCAGTGGGCTAGTTAGTGGGGGCTACACCTTC. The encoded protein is CSGLVSGGYTF.

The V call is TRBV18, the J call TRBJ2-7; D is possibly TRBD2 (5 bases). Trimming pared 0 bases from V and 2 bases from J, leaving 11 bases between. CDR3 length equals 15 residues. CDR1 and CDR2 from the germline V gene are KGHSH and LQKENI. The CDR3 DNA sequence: TGTGCCAGCTCACCACCGGGAGCCACCCCCTACGAGCAGTACTTC. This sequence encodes CASSPPGATPYEQYF.

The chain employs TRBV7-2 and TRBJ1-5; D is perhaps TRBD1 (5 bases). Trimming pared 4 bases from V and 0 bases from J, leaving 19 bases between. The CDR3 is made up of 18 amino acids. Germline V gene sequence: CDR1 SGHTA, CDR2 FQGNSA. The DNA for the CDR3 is TGTGCCAGCAGCTCCCAGGTGAAAAGTGGGACTAGCAATCAGCCCCAGCATTTT. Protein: CASSSQVKSGTSNQPQHF.

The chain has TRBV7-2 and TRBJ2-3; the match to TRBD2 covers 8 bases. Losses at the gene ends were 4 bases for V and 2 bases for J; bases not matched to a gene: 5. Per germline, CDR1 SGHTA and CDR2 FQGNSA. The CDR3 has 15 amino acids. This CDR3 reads CASSSQAGVTDTQYF. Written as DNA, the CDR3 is TGTGCCAGCAGCTCGCAAGCGGGAGTCACAGATACGCAGTATTTT.

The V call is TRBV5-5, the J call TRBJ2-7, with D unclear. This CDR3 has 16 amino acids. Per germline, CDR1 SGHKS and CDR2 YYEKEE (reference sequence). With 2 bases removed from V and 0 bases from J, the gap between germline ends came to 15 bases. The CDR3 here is CASSFSAGRNSYEQYF. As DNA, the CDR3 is TGTGCCAGCAGCTTTTCGGCCGGGCGGAACTCCTACGAGCAGTACTTC.

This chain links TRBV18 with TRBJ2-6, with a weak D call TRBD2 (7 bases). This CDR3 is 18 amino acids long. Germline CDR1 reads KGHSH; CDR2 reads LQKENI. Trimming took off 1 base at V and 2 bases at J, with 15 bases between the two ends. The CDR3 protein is CASSPQGGLSTGANVLTF. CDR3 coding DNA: TGTGCCAGCTCACCACAGGGGGGGCTTTCTACTGGGGCCAACGTCCTGACTTTC.

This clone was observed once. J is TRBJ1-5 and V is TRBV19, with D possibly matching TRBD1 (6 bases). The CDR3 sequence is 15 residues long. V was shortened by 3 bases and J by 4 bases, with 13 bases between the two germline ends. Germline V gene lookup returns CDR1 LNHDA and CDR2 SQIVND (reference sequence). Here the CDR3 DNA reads TGTGCCAGTAGTATGGAGACAGGAATGAATCAGCCCCAGCATTTT. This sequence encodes CASSMETGMNQPQHF.

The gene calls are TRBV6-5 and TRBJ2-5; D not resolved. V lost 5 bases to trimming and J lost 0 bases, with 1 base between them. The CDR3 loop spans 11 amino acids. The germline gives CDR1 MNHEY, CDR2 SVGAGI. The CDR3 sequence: CASSHQETQYF. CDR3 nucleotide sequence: TGTGCCAGCAGTCACCAAGAGACCCAGTACTTC.

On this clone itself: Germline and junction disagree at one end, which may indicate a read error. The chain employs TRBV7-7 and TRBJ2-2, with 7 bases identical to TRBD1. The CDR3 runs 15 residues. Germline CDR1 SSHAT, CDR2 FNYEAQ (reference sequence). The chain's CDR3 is CASSLARTGHGELFF. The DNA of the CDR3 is TGTGCTAGCAGCTTAGCGCGGACAGGCCACGGGGAGCTGTTTTTT.

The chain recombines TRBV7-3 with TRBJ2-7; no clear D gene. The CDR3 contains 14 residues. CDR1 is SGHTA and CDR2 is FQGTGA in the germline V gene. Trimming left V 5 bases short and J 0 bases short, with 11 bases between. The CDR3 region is CASSPGQLSYEQYF. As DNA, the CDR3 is TGTGCCAGCAGCCCCGGGCAGCTCTCCTACGAGCAGTACTTC.

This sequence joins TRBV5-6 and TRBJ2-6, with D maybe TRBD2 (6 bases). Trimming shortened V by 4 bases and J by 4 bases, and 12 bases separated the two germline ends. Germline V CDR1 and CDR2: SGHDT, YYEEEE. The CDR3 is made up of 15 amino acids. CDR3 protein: CASSRAGRGANVLTF. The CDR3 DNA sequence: TGTGCCAGCAGCCGTGCGGGGAGAGGGGCCAACGTCCTGACTTTC.

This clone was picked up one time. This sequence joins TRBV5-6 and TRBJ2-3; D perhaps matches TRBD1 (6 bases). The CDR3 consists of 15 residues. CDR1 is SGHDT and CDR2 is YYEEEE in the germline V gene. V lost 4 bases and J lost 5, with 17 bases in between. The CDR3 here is CASSPTGGGKDTQYF. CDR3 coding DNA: TGTGCCAGCAGCCCGACAGGCGGTGGGAAAGATACGCAGTATTTT.

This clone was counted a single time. In DNA form, the CDR3 reads TGCGCCAGCAGCTTGGAGGGACAGGGCCATCAGCCCCAGCATTTT. Translated: CASSLEGQGHQPQHF. The genes are TRBV5-1 and TRBJ1-5; 9 bases agree with TRBD1. The germline gives CDR1 SGHRS, CDR2 YFSETQ. This CDR3 spans 15 amino acids. The ends lost 0 bases at V and 5 bases at J; junction bases unmatched: 3.

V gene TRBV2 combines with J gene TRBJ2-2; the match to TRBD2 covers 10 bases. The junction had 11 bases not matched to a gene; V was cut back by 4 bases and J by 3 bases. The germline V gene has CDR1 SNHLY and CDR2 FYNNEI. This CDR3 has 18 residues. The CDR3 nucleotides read TGTGCCAGCAGTGTCCCCCTACTAGCGGGGATAGACACCGGGGAGCTGTTTTTT. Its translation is CASSVPLLAGIDTGELFF.